This is a list of T cell receptor beta chains from one sample in a study of blood T cell repertoires in COVID-19. TCRdb's copy holds only in-frame clones and misses some; the assay was immunoSEQ multiplex PCR. The sample includes roughly 410,000 clones, around 91% of them seen just once. Sequencing was performed on peripheral blood. These TCRs come from a middle-aged woman with COVID-19, enrolled during active disease. Each CDR3 is given with its conserved first and last residue. The order of the fields is V gene, J gene, CDR3 protein.

>TRBV28|TRBJ1-2
CASTWKLPGQGTF
>TRBV27|TRBJ1-6
CASSPWDKNSPLHF
>TRBV5-1|TRBJ2-7
CASSLLQGNYEQYF
>TRBV28|TRBJ1-4
CASSQTTGPPEKLFF
>TRBV5-5|TRBJ2-1
CASITASEMYNEQFF
>TRBV6-4|TRBJ2-7
CASRTSEHSGRGLYEQYF
>TRBV7-2|TRBJ1-5
CASSLLGGDIKPQHF
>TRBV10-3|TRBJ2-1
CAISAGDVDEQFF
>TRBV3-1/TRBV3-2|TRBJ1-1
CASSQARQAFF
>TRBV19|TRBJ2-1
CASSIGTGGRNEQFF
>TRBV3-1/TRBV3-2|TRBJ1-1
CASSPTYRAQNTEAFF
>TRBV6-2/TRBV6-3|TRBJ1-6
CASSYFRVSHSPLHF
>TRBV10-3|TRBJ1-2
CAISESYSYGYTF
>TRBV28|TRBJ2-1
CASAGTWSYNEQFF
>TRBV29-1|TRBJ2-1
CSVEWRVYNEQFF
>TRBV6-2/TRBV6-3|TRBJ2-2
CASSYSTDGARELFF
>TRBV4-2|TRBJ1-1
CASSQGGYRDTEAFF
>TRBV5-1|TRBJ1-6
CASSLDGYNSPLHF
>TRBV5-6|TRBJ2-3
CASSGAGQPTDTQYF
>TRBV28|TRBJ2-7
CASSLNGGRSSSEQYF
>TRBV5-6|TRBJ1-6
CASSPASSGRVHNSPLHF
>TRBV9|TRBJ1-2
CASSPDRVSYGYTF
>TRBV10-3|TRBJ1-5
CASGGEGQPQHF
>TRBV3-1/TRBV3-2|TRBJ2-2
CASSQVTSGSPKSTGELFF
>TRBV5-1|TRBJ2-5
CASSLLSHEQETQYF
>TRBV11-3|TRBJ2-3
CASSLGRGWADTDTQYF
>TRBV7-2|TRBJ1-2
CASSAGGSSYGYTF
>TRBV19|TRBJ2-3
CATGEWTDTQYF
>TRBV9|TRBJ1-6
CASSGLDRGDSPLHF
>TRBV7-2|TRBJ1-3
CASSEQVSGNTIYF
>TRBV18|TRBJ1-6
CASSPRQINSPLHF
>TRBV12-3/TRBV12-4|TRBJ1-2
CASSLQAAYGYTF
>TRBV27|TRBJ2-7
CASIGLAGGPFFYEQYF